This is a list of T cell receptor beta chains from one sample in a study of T cell responses to AZD1222 COVID-19 vaccine. Sequencing was performed with immunoSEQ multiplex PCR; in TCRdb, only in-frame clones are kept and a portion is missing. Of roughly 120,000 clones in the sample, 85% were seen once. Sequenced here: peripheral blood, sampled 28 days after the second AZD1222 dose. The receptors were sampled from an adult who received the AZD1222 COVID-19 vaccine. Both conserved end residues are part of each CDR3. The order of the fields is D gene, V gene, clone size, J gene, CDR3 protein, CDR3 DNA. D genes are given only for firm matches. Clone size is given for some rows only: seen once, a few or many times, or a class if the clone is expanded.

NA,TRBV6-1,NA,TRBJ1-5,CASSAHNAGADRRKPQHF,TGTGCCAGCAGTGCCCATAATGCGGGGGCGGATAGGAGGAAGCCCCAGCATTTT
NA,TRBV2,NA,TRBJ1-6,CASIRAYNSPLHF,TGTGCCAGCATCCGCGCCTATAATTCACCCCTCCACTTT
NA,TRBV6-5,once,TRBJ1-4,CASSPPGAVEKLFF,TGTGCCAGCAGCCCCCCGGGGGCTGTTGAAAAACTGTTTTTT
TRBD1,TRBV27,NA,TRBJ1-2,CASSLSGTGGNYGYTF,TGTGCCAGCAGTTTAAGTGGGACAGGGGGAAACTATGGCTACACCTTC
TRBD1,TRBV19,NA,TRBJ1-2,CASSPRQGWGYGYTF,TGTGCCAGTAGCCCACGACAGGGTTGGGGCTATGGCTACACCTTC
NA,TRBV20-1,NA,TRBJ1-5,CSAGGDQPQHF,TGCAGTGCCGGGGGGGATCAGCCCCAGCATTTT
NA,TRBV24-1,NA,TRBJ2-3,CATSVRADTQYF,TGTGCCACCAGTGTCCGAGCAGATACGCAGTATTTT
NA,TRBV7-8,NA,TRBJ1-1,CASSLVISNTEAFF,TGTGCCAGCAGCTTGGTGATATCGAACACTGAAGCTTTCTTT
TRBD2,TRBV10-3,NA,TRBJ2-1,CAISESAGVYNEQFF,TGTGCCATCAGTGAATCAGCGGGGGTATACAATGAGCAGTTCTTC
NA,TRBV12-5,NA,TRBJ2-1,CASANTKRQYNEQFF,TGTGCTAGTGCCAACACCAAGAGGCAATACAATGAGCAGTTCTTC
TRBD1,TRBV24-1,NA,TRBJ2-2,CATSDLRTGSSGELFF,TGTGCCACCAGTGATTTAAGGACAGGGTCGAGCGGGGAGCTGTTTTTT
NA,TRBV5-1,NA,TRBJ2-3,CASSLVSGVGTDTQYF,TGCGCCAGCAGCTTGGTATCAGGGGTTGGGACAGATACGCAGTATTTT
TRBD2,TRBV19,once,TRBJ2-1,CASSIAGTSYNEQFF,TGTGCCAGTAGTATCGCCGGGACTAGCTACAATGAGCAGTTCTTC
NA,TRBV19,NA,TRBJ1-2,CASTGTTRLYGYTF,TGTGCCAGTACCGGGACTACAAGACTCTATGGCTACACCTTC
NA,TRBV19,NA,TRBJ1-1,CASSMQWQGNEAFF,TGTGCCAGTAGTATGCAGTGGCAGGGCAATGAAGCTTTCTTT
NA,TRBV7-6,NA,TRBJ1-5,CASSLAGTNQPQHF,TGTGCCAGCAGCTTAGCAGGAACCAATCAGCCCCAGCATTTT
NA,TRBV5-1,NA,TRBJ1-2,CASSPGTIPDGYGYTF,TGCGCCAGCAGCCCGGGGACAATCCCTGACGGCTATGGCTACACCTTC
TRBD2,TRBV10-3,NA,TRBJ2-3,CAISHENVVTSGKDTQYF,TGTGCCATCAGTCATGAAAATGTCGTGACTAGCGGTAAGGATACGCAGTATTTT
NA,TRBV19,NA,TRBJ1-4,CASSIGPSSNEKLFF,TGTGCCAGTAGTATTGGCCCTTCAAGCAATGAAAAACTGTTTTTT
NA,TRBV11-3,NA,TRBJ2-1,CASSLDLTDYNEQFF,TGTGCCAGCAGCTTAGATCTCACAGATTACAATGAGCAGTTCTTC
TRBD1,TRBV27,NA,TRBJ1-1,CASSSTALGQGNTEAFF,TGTGCCAGCAGTTCAACCGCCTTAGGACAGGGGAACACTGAAGCTTTCTTT